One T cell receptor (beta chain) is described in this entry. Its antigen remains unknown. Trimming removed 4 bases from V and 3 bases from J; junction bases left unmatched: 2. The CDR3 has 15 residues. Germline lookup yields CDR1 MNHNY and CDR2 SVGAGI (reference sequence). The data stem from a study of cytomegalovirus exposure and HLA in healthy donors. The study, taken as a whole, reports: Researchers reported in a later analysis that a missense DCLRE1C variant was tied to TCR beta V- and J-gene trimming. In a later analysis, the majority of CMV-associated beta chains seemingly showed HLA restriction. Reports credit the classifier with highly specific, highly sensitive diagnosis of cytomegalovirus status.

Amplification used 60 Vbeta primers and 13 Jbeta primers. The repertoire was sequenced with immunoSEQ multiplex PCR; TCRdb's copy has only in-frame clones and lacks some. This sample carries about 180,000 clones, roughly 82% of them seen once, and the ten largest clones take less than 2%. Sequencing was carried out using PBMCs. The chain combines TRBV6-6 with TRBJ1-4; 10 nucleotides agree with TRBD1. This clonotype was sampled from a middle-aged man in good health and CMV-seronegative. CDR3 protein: CASSFGTGANEKLFF. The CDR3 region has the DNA TGTGCCAGCAGTTTCGGGACAGGGGCTAATGAAAAACTGTTTTTT.